The 3 T cell receptor beta chains below come from one sample, sequenced in a study of T-cell reconstitution after alpha-beta-depleted transplantation in children. This sample's TCRbeta library carried unique molecular identifier barcodes. MiXCR, applied by TCRdb to the PCR reads, yields one record per CDR3 protein. The sample yields roughly 100,000 distinct CDR3 sequences, 4.5% to 7.5% seen once. The sample consisted of PBMCs, mostly from graft donor cells, taken 60 days after TCRalphabeta/CD19-depleted stem cell transplant. The receptor set was obtained from a female patient aged 2-15 years who had a stem cell transplant for Fanconi anemia, so the T cells may come from the graft donor.

At least ten counts were recorded for this clonotype. This chain connects TRBV20-1 to TRBJ2-1; TRBD2 aligns across 8 bases. There are 16 residues in the CDR3. CDR1 is DFQATT and CDR2 is SNEGSKA in the germline V gene (reference sequence). Germline trimming cut 1 base from V and 8 bases from J; bases unmatched to any gene: 13. The CDR3 DNA is TGCAGTGCTAGAGCTCGATTAGCGGGGTGGTTGCATGAGCAGTTCTTC. Its protein product is CSARARLAGWLHEQFF.

The chain joins TRBV6-2 or TRBV6-3 to TRBJ2-7; 9 positions match TRBD2. V dropped 2 bases and J dropped 7; count of bases not matched to a gene: 6. Looked up from germline, CDR1 is MNHEY and CDR2 is SVGEGT. This CDR3 has 14 residues. The CDR3 loop reads CASSYVGLAREQYF. CDR3 DNA: TGTGCCAGCAGTTACGTGGGACTAGCTCGAGAGCAGTACTTC.

This clonotype was counted only a few times. This sequence joins TRBV28 and TRBJ2-7, with 8 bases fitting TRBD2. V lost 3 bases to trimming and J lost 6 bases; unmatched junction nucleotides: 7. Germline V gene sequence: CDR1 MDHEN, CDR2 SYDVKM. The CDR3 covers 14 residues. The CDR3 DNA reads TGTGCCAGCAGTTTGAGTTTCAGCGGGGGCGAGCAGTACTTC. Translated, it gives CASSLSFSGGEQYF.